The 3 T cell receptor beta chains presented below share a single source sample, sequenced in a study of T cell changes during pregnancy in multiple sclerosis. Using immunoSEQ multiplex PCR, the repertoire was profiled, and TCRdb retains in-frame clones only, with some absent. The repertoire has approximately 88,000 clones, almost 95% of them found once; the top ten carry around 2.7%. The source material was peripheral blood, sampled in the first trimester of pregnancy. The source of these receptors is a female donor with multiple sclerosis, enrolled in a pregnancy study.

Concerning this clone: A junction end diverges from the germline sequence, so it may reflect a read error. CDR3 protein: CASSVVTATF. In DNA, the CDR3 is TGTGCCAGCAGCGTAGTAACCGCTACCTTC. The chain has TRBV9 and TRBJ1-1; D not resolved. Per the germline V gene, CDR1 is SGDLS and CDR2 is YYNGEE. The CDR3 sequence is 10 residues long.

The CDR3 spells CASRKGGPDYNEQFF. CDR3 DNA sequence: TGTGCCAGCAGAAAGGGCGGGCCCGACTACAATGAGCAGTTCTTC. This chain connects TRBV2 to TRBJ2-1; possible D gene TRBD2, 5 bases. Trimming took 6 bases from V and 3 from J, leaving 15 bases between them. Germline CDR1 SNHLY, CDR2 FYNNEI. The CDR3 length is 15 residues.

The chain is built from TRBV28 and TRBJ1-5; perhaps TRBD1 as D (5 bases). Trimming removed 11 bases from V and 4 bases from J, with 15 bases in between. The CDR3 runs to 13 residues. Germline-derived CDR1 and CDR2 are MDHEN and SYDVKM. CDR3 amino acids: CAAQGLLNQPQHF. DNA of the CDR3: TGTGCCGCCCAGGGTTTGCTAAATCAGCCCCAGCATTTT.